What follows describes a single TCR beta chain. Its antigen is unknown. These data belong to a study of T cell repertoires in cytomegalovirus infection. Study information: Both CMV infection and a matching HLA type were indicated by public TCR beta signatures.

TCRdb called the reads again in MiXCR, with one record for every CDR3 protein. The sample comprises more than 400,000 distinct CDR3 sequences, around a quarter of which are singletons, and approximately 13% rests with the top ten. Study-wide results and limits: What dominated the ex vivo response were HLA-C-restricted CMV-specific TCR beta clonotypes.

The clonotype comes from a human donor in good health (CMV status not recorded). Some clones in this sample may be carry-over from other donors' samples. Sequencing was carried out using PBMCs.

DNA for the CDR3: TGTGCCAGCAGCCAAGCAGTTCGAGGGTTCGCATCACCCCTCCACTTT. Residues: CASSQAVRGFASPLHF. The chain employs TRBV14 and TRBJ1-6; D is unresolved. The CDR3 is made up of 16 amino acids. Germline V gene lookup returns CDR1 SGHDN and CDR2 FVKESK. V lost 1 base to trimming and J lost 10 bases, with 17 bases between them.